This T cell receptor beta chain was identified in a study of T cell changes during pregnancy in multiple sclerosis. The CDR3 loop spans 15 amino acids. After removal of 0 bases from V and 6 bases from J, the junction contained 4 bases not matched to a gene. Per germline, CDR1 SGHDT and CDR2 YYEEEE. Using immunoSEQ multiplex PCR, the repertoire was profiled, and TCRdb retains in-frame clones only, with some absent. The sample records tens of thousands of clones, more than 75% being singletons. This chain uses TRBV5-6 with TRBJ1-1; 11 bases fit TRBD1. The starting material was peripheral blood, obtained in the first trimester of pregnancy. This TCR was recovered from a female donor in good health, enrolled as a control in a pregnancy study. CDR3 sequence (DNA): TGTGCCAGCAGCTTGGGGGACAGGGGGGTGGCTGAAGCTTTCTTT. Protein sequence: CASSLGDRGVAEAFF.